The 25 T cell receptor beta chains reported below all come from one sample, sequenced in a study of spatial heterogeneity in lung cancer. Findings of the study overall: Tumoral mutation counts were tracked by counts of expanded intratumoral alpha and beta TCRs.

No antigens are known for them. Each CDR3 protein is one row after TCRdb ran MiXCR on the 5' RACE reads. The table lists about 10,000 distinct CDR3 sequences, roughly 50% of them singletons. Indicated time point: sample taken at primary tumor resection. The source material was lung tumor tissue, sampled at surgery. These receptors were taken from a female donor with early-stage non-small cell lung cancer.

The rearrangement uses TRBV29-1 and TRBJ1-1, with D possibly being TRBD1 (6 bases). V was trimmed by 4 bases and J by 4 bases, leaving 13 bases between them. This CDR3 is 13 amino acids long. The germline V gene has CDR1 SQVTM and CDR2 ANQGSEA. CDR3 protein: CSVAAGGATEAFF. The DNA for the CDR3 is TGCAGCGTTGCCGCCGGGGGGGCCACTGAAGCTTTCTTT.

The CDR3: CASSLRTDTQYF. Here the CDR3 DNA reads TGTGCCAGCAGCTTGAGGACAGATACGCAGTATTTT. The gene calls are TRBV5-4 and TRBJ2-3; D not certain. V dropped 1 base and J dropped 3 bases, with 3 bases sitting between them. Germline CDR1 reads SGHNT; CDR2 reads YYREEE (reference sequence). The CDR3 runs 12 residues.

The V gene is TRBV29-1, the J gene TRBJ1-4; D ambiguous. Germline V gene data show CDR1 as SQVTM and CDR2 as ANQGSEA. V was shortened by 3 bases and J by 7 bases, with 12 bases between the two germline ends. The length of the CDR3 is 13 residues. In DNA, the CDR3 is TGCAGCGTTGAGACGGTGGGAGGTGAAAAACTGTTTTTT. This encodes CSVETVGGEKLFF. Full variable domain (remainder filled in from reference TRBV29-1 and TRBJ1-4): SAVISQKPSRDICQRGTSLTIQCQVDSQVTMMFWYRQQPGQSLTLIATANQGSEATYESGFVIDKFPISRPNLTFSTLTVSNMSPEDSSIYLCSVETVGGEKLFFGSGTQLSVL.

This clonotype occurred once. The rearrangement joins TRBV11-2 to TRBJ2-5; 11 bases agree with TRBD2. V gave up 4 bases and J gave up 2 bases; unmatched junction bases: 3. In germline, CDR1 is SGHAT, CDR2 FQNNGV. The CDR3 runs 15 residues. The CDR3 spells CASSSRLAGQETQYF. The CDR3 DNA follows: TGTGCCAGCAGCTCCCGACTAGCGGGGCAAGAGACCCAGTACTTC.

This clonotype has just a few counts. The V call is TRBV4-2, the J call TRBJ2-3, with 8 bases fitting TRBD1. The CDR3 consists of 15 residues. V was pared by 2 bases and J by 5 bases, with 6 bases of the junction left unmatched. Germline V CDR1 and CDR2: LGHNA, YNFKEQ. The CDR3 sequence: CASSQSPTGEDTQYF. In DNA form, the CDR3 reads TGTGCCAGCAGCCAAAGCCCGACAGGGGAAGATACGCAGTATTTT.

The gene calls are TRBV4-2 and TRBJ2-1, with D uncertain. CDR3 length: 14 amino acids. V lost 4 bases to trimming and J lost 4 bases, with 11 bases between them. The germline V gene encodes CDR1 LGHNA and CDR2 YNFKEQ. The CDR3: CASSLSDGYNEQFF. CDR3 DNA: TGTGCCAGCAGCCTAAGTGACGGATACAATGAGCAGTTCTTC.

Relative to its sample, this clonotype is medium-sized (0.01 to 0.1%). The V and J genes are TRBV12-3 or TRBV12-4 and TRBJ1-2; D is unclear. The length of the CDR3 is 13 residues. V lost 5 bases and J 4 bases, leaving 11 bases between the germline ends. CDR3 sequence reads: CASSLQHSYGYTF. CDR3 bases: TGTGCCAGCAGTCTACAGCATTCCTATGGCTACACCTTC.

This clonotype was detected only once. The chain recombines TRBV6-5 with TRBJ1-6, with D perhaps TRBD1 (5 bases). Germline V gene sequence: CDR1 MNHEY, CDR2 SVGAGI. CDR3 size: 14 residues. Deletions cut 7 bases from V and 2 bases from J, with 9 bases between. This CDR3 is CASTRGTYNSPLHF. As DNA, the CDR3 is TGTGCCAGCACCCGGGGGACCTATAATTCACCCCTCCACTTT.

The chain recombines TRBV9 with TRBJ2-3; D uncertain. CDR1 and CDR2 from the germline V gene are SGDLS and YYNGEE. V was cut by 0 bases and J by 6 bases, with 8 bases left in between. CDR3 size: 13 residues. The CDR3 nucleotides are TGTGCCAGCAGCGTAGGGATAGAGGATACGCAGTATTTT. It is translated as CASSVGIEDTQYF.

The chain combines TRBV7-8 with TRBJ1-1; the D gene is possibly TRBD1 (6 bases). Germline lookup yields CDR1 SGHVS and CDR2 FQNEAQ. Trimming stripped 6 bases from V and 1 base from J, with 12 bases between. The CDR3 loop spans 14 amino acids. In DNA, the CDR3 is TGTGCCAGCAGTCCAGGGGAAACGAACACTGAAGCTTTCTTT. Its translation: CASSPGETNTEAFF.

This clonotype was observed a single time. V usage is TRBV7-2 and J usage is TRBJ2-7, with D perhaps TRBD1 or TRBD2 (6 bases each). The CDR3 length is 16 residues. V lost 8 bases, J lost 3 bases, and 23 bases lay in between. The V gene's germline CDR1 is SGHTA and CDR2 FQGNSA. DNA for the CDR3: TGTGCCAGCGCCCTGGGGGCAGGGACTGCAAACTACGAGCAGTACTTC. Translated: CASALGAGTANYEQYF. The full variable domain, rest sourced from reference TRBV7-2 and TRBJ2-7, is GAGVSQSPSNKVTEKGKDVELRCDPISGHTALYWYRQSLGQGLEFLIYFQGNSAPDKSGLPSDRFSAERTGGSVSTLTIQRTQQEDSAVYLCASALGAGTANYEQYFGPGTRLTVT.

CDR3 sequence: CSALTFIGGGADTQYF. CDR3 DNA sequence: TGCAGTGCTCTTACCTTTATAGGGGGGGGTGCAGATACGCAGTATTTT. J is TRBJ2-3 and V is TRBV20-1; D may be TRBD2 (7 bases). The V end was cut by 5 bases, the J end by 4 bases, with 22 bases between. The CDR3 totals 16 residues. Germline assignment: CDR1 DFQATT and CDR2 SNEGSKA (reference sequence).

This clonotype was seen only a few times. V and J are TRBV23-1 and TRBJ2-3; the D gene could be TRBD1 or TRBD2 (6 bases each). TRBV23-1 is treated as an ORF (open reading frame) with a function not yet certain. The CDR3 has 19 residues. V was clipped by 4 bases and J by 2 bases, with 25 bases between them. CDR3 protein: CASSPVGGACPLNTDTQYF. The DNA for the CDR3 is TGCGCCAGCAGTCCGGTGGGGGGCGCTTGCCCTTTAAACACAGATACGCAGTATTTT.

The chain recombines TRBV5-6 with TRBJ2-7; D perhaps matches TRBD1 (6 bases). V was trimmed by 1 base and J by 7 bases, leaving 18 bases between them. Germline values: CDR1 SGHDT, CDR2 YYEEEE. CDR3 length: 15 amino acids. DNA for the CDR3: TGTGCCAGCAGCTTGCCGGGACAAGGGGTTATGGAGCAGTACTTC. Amino acids: CASSLPGQGVMEQYF. Full variable domain (outside the CDR3, taken from reference TRBV5-6 and TRBJ2-7): DAGVTQSPTHLIKTRGQQVTLRCSPKSGHDTVSWYQQALGQGPQFIFQYYEEEERQRGNFPDRFSGHQFPNYSSELNVNALLLGDSALYLCASSLPGQGVMEQYFGPGTRLTVT.

In this sample, this clonotype turned up a few times. This sequence joins TRBV12-3 or TRBV12-4 and TRBJ2-1, with D possibly TRBD2 on 7 matching bases. The CDR3 runs 16 residues. Between the trimmed V and J ends, which lost 5 bases and 1 base, there was a span of 15 bases. The CDR3: CASSGGGGLSYNEQFF. For the CDR3, the DNA is TGTGCCAGCAGTGGGGGCGGGGGACTATCCTACAATGAGCAGTTCTTC.

This clonotype came up a few times. This sequence joins TRBV7-3 and TRBJ1-1, with a possible D match to TRBD1 (5 bases). Germline V CDR1 and CDR2: SGHTA, FQGTGA. This CDR3 comprises 14 residues. Trimming removed 5 bases at V and 4 bases at J, with 14 bases between. CDR3 sequence: CASSPMRGSTEAFF. The CDR3 coding sequence is TGTGCCAGCAGCCCGATGAGGGGAAGCACTGAAGCTTTCTTT. Using reference TRBV7-3 and TRBJ1-1 for the parts outside the CDR3, the full variable domain is GAGVSQTPSNKVTEKGKYVELRCDPISGHTALYWYRQSLGQGPEFLIYFQGTGAADDSGLPNDRFFAVRPEGSVSTLKIQRTERGDSAVYLCASSPMRGSTEAFFGQGTRLTVV.

The table lists this clonotype with a few counts. The J gene is TRBJ2-3, the V gene TRBV24-1, with 7 bases that match TRBD1. In germline, CDR1 is KGHDR, CDR2 SFDVKD. The V segment lost 3 bases and the J segment 5 bases; nucleotides outside the gene matches: 4. The CDR3 totals 14 residues. The CDR3: CATSDAGTEDTQYF. The CDR3 DNA sequence: TGTGCCACCAGTGATGCCGGGACAGAAGATACGCAGTATTTT.

The chain links TRBV15 to TRBJ1-1; 7 bases line up with TRBD1. Germline assignment: CDR1 LNHNV and CDR2 YYDKDF (reference sequence). CDR3 length: 17 amino acids. The V gene end was trimmed by 1 base and the J gene end by 5 bases; junction bases not matched to a gene: 13. The CDR3 region is CATSRGRTGTRGTEAFF. CDR3 DNA sequence: TGTGCCACCAGCAGAGGGAGGACAGGTACGCGGGGAACTGAAGCTTTCTTT.

The V and J genes are TRBV10-3 and TRBJ2-3; D not certain. V lost 2 bases, J lost 4 bases, and 4 bases lay in between. The germline V gene has CDR1 ENHRY and CDR2 SYGVKD. This CDR3 is built from 12 residues. As DNA, the CDR3 is TGTGCCATCAGTGAGCTAGCAGATACGCAGTATTTT. Protein: CAISELADTQYF.

The chain employs TRBV4-1 and TRBJ1-2; 8 nucleotides agree with TRBD1. Germline assignment: CDR1 MGHRA and CDR2 YSYEKL. The CDR3 sequence is 12 residues long. With V trimmed by 5 bases and J by 8 bases, 4 bases remained unmatched. In nucleotides, the CDR3 is TGCGCCAGCAGCGGGACAGGCTGGGGCTACACCTTC. This sequence encodes CASSGTGWGYTF.

The rearrangement uses TRBV20-1 and TRBJ2-5; D is ambiguous. Germline CDR1 reads DFQATT; CDR2 reads SNEGSKA (reference sequence). This CDR3 has 12 amino acids. Between the trimmed V and J ends, which lost 6 bases and 1 base, there was a span of 9 bases. This CDR3 reads CSARRAQETQYF. CDR3 DNA: TGCAGTGCACGCCGGGCCCAAGAGACCCAGTACTTC.

This clonotype is termed medium-sized. The chain is built from TRBV10-3 and TRBJ1-5; no firm D call. CDR1 ENHRY and CDR2 SYGVKD come from the germline V gene. V was shortened by 8 bases and J by 4 bases, with 18 bases between the two germline ends. The CDR3 is made up of 15 amino acids. The DNA of the CDR3 is TGTGCCATCGGGGAAAACGGTGGACCAAATCAGCCCCAGCATTTT. Residues: CAIGENGGPNQPQHF.

In its sample, this clonotype is large (0.1 to 1%). The chain has TRBV29-1 and TRBJ2-7; D could derive from TRBD1 or TRBD2 (5 bases each). In germline, CDR1 is SQVTM, CDR2 ANQGSEA. The CDR3 loop spans 13 amino acids. V was trimmed by 7 bases and J by 7 bases, leaving 20 bases between them. CDR3 nucleotides: TGCAGCGCCTACCGGGACGGGGCCGCGGAGCAGTACTTC. This sequence encodes CSAYRDGAAEQYF.

The chain carries TRBV6-1 and TRBJ1-2, with 7 bases that match TRBD1. Germline V gives CDR1 MNHNS, CDR2 SASEGT. CDR3 length equals 14 residues. The V gene end was trimmed by 7 bases and the J gene end by 0 bases; junction bases not matched to a gene: 5. CDR3 sequence reads: CASIGGPPNYGYTF. As DNA, the CDR3 is TGTGCCAGCATAGGGGGCCCTCCTAACTATGGCTACACCTTC.

Here the CDR3 reads CASRPFSGNTIYF. CDR3 nucleotide sequence: TGTGCCAGCAGGCCTTTCTCTGGAAACACCATATATTTT. V gene TRBV6-5 combines with J gene TRBJ1-3, with unresolved D. The CDR3 covers 13 residues. Germline V gene data show CDR1 as MNHEY and CDR2 as SVGAGI. Between the trimmed V and J ends, which lost 6 bases and 0 bases, there was a span of 6 bases.